This entry lists 24 T cell receptor beta chains sequenced from one sample in a study of PD-1 blockade in classical Hodgkin lymphoma. The repertoire was sequenced with immunoSEQ multiplex PCR; TCRdb's copy has only in-frame clones and lacks some. The sample carries 90,000 or so clones, around nine tenths recorded once. Every one of the patients relapsed after autologous stem cell transplantation (brentuximab vedotin exposure was variable). This sample comprised peripheral blood mononuclear cells (PBMCs), obtained before the second cycle of nivolumab. Every receptor here comes from a human donor with classical Hodgkin lymphoma.

The sample holds a few counts of this clone. CDR3 residues: CASRAGTGSTEAFF. CDR3 coding DNA: TGCGCCAGCAGGGCCGGGACGGGGTCCACTGAAGCTTTCTTT. The V and J genes are TRBV10-1 and TRBJ1-1; D is possibly TRBD1 (5 bases). Looked up from germline, CDR1 is WNHNN and CDR2 is SYGVQD (reference sequence). CDR3 length: 14 amino acids. V was cut by 6 bases and J by 4 bases, with 15 bases left in between.

This chain joins TRBV4-1 and TRBJ2-7; D is possibly TRBD1 (5 bases). Germline V gene data show CDR1 as MGHRA and CDR2 as YSYEKL. V was trimmed by 2 bases and J by 2 bases, leaving 7 bases between them. This CDR3 is 13 amino acids long. DNA of the CDR3: TGCGCCAGCAGCCAATCGACAGCCTACGAGCAGTACTTC. Translating gives CASSQSTAYEQYF.

The rearrangement links TRBV19 to TRBJ1-1; D unclear. This CDR3 region has 14 residues. Germline V lookup: CDR1 LNHDA, CDR2 SQIVND (reference sequence). V was pared by 9 bases and J by 0 bases, with 14 bases between. In DNA, the CDR3 is TGTGCCAGCAACAAGGACGGATTGAACACTGAAGCTTTCTTT. Translation gives CASNKDGLNTEAFF.

The gene calls are TRBV27 and TRBJ2-3; no firm D call. V lost 1 base to trimming and J lost 1 base, with 6 bases between them. This CDR3 is built from 14 residues. The germline V gene encodes CDR1 MNHEY and CDR2 SMNVEV (reference sequence). CDR3 region: CASSLYGGTDTQYF. CDR3 DNA sequence: TGTGCCAGCAGTTTATATGGGGGCACAGATACGCAGTATTTT.

This clone was counted once. V and J are TRBV19 and TRBJ1-2; D might be TRBD1 (5 bases). This CDR3 region has 14 residues. Germline CDR1 LNHDA, CDR2 SQIVND (reference sequence). V dropped 4 bases and J dropped 4 bases, with 13 bases sitting between them. In nucleotides, the CDR3 is TGTGCCAGTAGTACGCAGGGTGGGGTCTATGGCTACACCTTC. It encodes CASSTQGGVYGYTF.

The CDR3 coding sequence is TGTGCCAGTAGTATGCGGGGGGGGCTCTACAATGAGCAGTTCTTC. This translates into CASSMRGGLYNEQFF. This rearrangement joins TRBV19 to TRBJ2-1, with 9 bases identical to TRBD2. CDR3 length: 15 amino acids. Per germline, CDR1 LNHDA and CDR2 SQIVND (reference sequence). V was pared by 3 bases and J by 3 bases, with 3 bases of the junction left unmatched. Filled out from reference TRBV19 and TRBJ2-1, the complete variable domain reads DGGITQSPKYLFRKEGQNVTLSCEQNLNHDAMYWYRQDPGQGLRLIYYSQIVNDFQKGDIAEGYSVSREKKESFPLTVTSAQKNPTAFYLCASSMRGGLYNEQFFGPGTRLTVL.

This chain links TRBV28 with TRBJ2-1, with 7 bases that match TRBD2. CDR3 length equals 16 residues. V lost 4 bases, J lost 0 bases, and 6 bases stayed unmatched. Germline V gene lookup returns CDR1 MDHEN and CDR2 SYDVKM. The chain's CDR3 is CASSWGGGSSYNEQFF. For the CDR3, the DNA is TGTGCCAGCAGTTGGGGCGGGGGAAGCTCCTACAATGAGCAGTTCTTC.

The gene calls are TRBV28 and TRBJ2-7; no clear D. CDR1 MDHEN and CDR2 SYDVKM come from the germline V gene. The length of the CDR3 is 14 residues. The germline V and J ends were trimmed by 3 bases and 6 bases, with 15 bases remaining between them. The CDR3 loop is CASSFHTSAAEQYF. The CDR3 DNA follows: TGTGCCAGCAGTTTCCACACGTCGGCGGCCGAGCAGTACTTC.

V is TRBV9 and J is TRBJ2-7; D remains ambiguous. The CDR3 runs to 13 residues. CDR1 and CDR2 from the germline V gene are SGDLS and YYNGEE. Trimming shortened V by 2 bases and J by 3 bases, and 9 bases separated the two germline ends. CDR3 loop: CASSVRPSYEQYF. DNA for the CDR3: TGTGCCAGCAGCGTGAGACCTAGCTACGAGCAGTACTTC.

The table lists this clone with a count of one. V usage is TRBV19 and J usage is TRBJ2-7, with D hard to call. This CDR3 comprises 14 residues. The V and J ends lost 5 bases and 9 bases respectively, with 20 bases between them. Germline V CDR1 and CDR2: LNHDA, SQIVND (reference sequence). The CDR3 bases are TGTGCCAGTAGTCTCGGACGGGCAATAACTCGGCAGTACTTC. It is translated as CASSLGRAITRQYF.

CDR3 loop: CASSPLGPYNEQFF. The CDR3 DNA follows: TGTGCCAGCAGTCCCCTTGGGCCCTACAATGAGCAGTTCTTC. J is TRBJ2-1 and V is TRBV2; D gene unclear. Germline CDR1 reads SNHLY; CDR2 reads FYNNEI. V lost 5 bases and J lost 2, with 10 bases in between. The CDR3 is made up of 14 amino acids.

The chain recombines TRBV28 with TRBJ2-7; unclear D gene. The CDR3 covers 13 residues. Per the germline V gene, CDR1 is MDHEN and CDR2 is SYDVKM. V was trimmed by 8 bases and J by 0 bases, leaving 11 bases between them. The DNA of the CDR3 is TGTGCCAGCGGGTCCTCGAGCTCCTACGAGCAGTACTTC. This gives the protein CASGSSSSYEQYF.

This chain links TRBV4-1 with TRBJ2-1, with 10 bases matching TRBD2. The CDR3 loop spans 17 amino acids. CDR1 and CDR2 from the germline V gene are MGHRA and YSYEKL. The J segment lost 4 bases and the V segment lost 2 bases, leaving 8 bases of the junction unmatched. The CDR3 nucleotides are TGCGCCAGCAGCCAAAGCTCACTAGCGGGACCTTACAATGAGCAGTTCTTC. Translated: CASSQSSLAGPYNEQFF.

V is TRBV7-6 and J is TRBJ2-7; D not certain. V was shortened by 4 bases and J by 2 bases, with 9 bases between the two germline ends. Germline V gene sequence: CDR1 SGHVS, CDR2 FNYEAQ. This CDR3 has 13 residues. Written as DNA, the CDR3 is TGTGCCAGCAGCTCAGACATCCCCTACGAGCAGTACTTC. Translating it yields CASSSDIPYEQYF.

The rearrangement uses TRBV28 and TRBJ2-7, with TRBD2 identical over 16 bases. Germline V gene data show CDR1 as MDHEN and CDR2 as SYDVKM. V trimming: 6 bases; J trimming: 3 bases; junction bases outside the gene matches: 11. CDR3 length: 18 amino acids. This chain's CDR3 is CASRPPGLAGGLLYEQYF. CDR3 coding DNA: TGTGCCAGCAGGCCACCGGGACTAGCGGGAGGGCTCCTCTACGAGCAGTACTTC.

The rearrangement links TRBV13 to TRBJ1-1, with 10 bases that match TRBD1. This CDR3 spans 14 amino acids. The V segment lost 4 bases and the J segment 1 base; nucleotides outside the gene matches: 0. Per germline, CDR1 PRHDT and CDR2 FYEKMQ (reference sequence). In nucleotides, the CDR3 is TGTGCCAGCAGCTGGACAGGGGGGAACACTGAAGCTTTCTTT. Its protein product is CASSWTGGNTEAFF.

The chain recombines TRBV18 with TRBJ2-1; D call uncertain. Trimming left V 3 bases short and J 0 bases short, with 9 bases between. This CDR3 comprises 15 residues. Germline CDR1 KGHSH, CDR2 LQKENI. The CDR3 sequence is CASSPVRNSYNEQFF. The CDR3 coding sequence is TGTGCCAGCTCACCGGTTCGGAACTCCTACAATGAGCAGTTCTTC.

With regard to this clone: Sequence at one end of the junction differs from germline and may be a read error. The genes are TRBV18 and TRBJ2-3, with 12 positions matching TRBD2. Germline V CDR1 and CDR2: KGHSH, LQKENI. This CDR3 has 16 residues. Here the CDR3 reads CANSSGLAGPSDTQYF. CDR3 nucleotides: TGTGCCAACTCATCCGGACTAGCGGGACCGTCAGATACGCAGTATTTT. Looking up the rest from reference TRBV18 and TRBJ2-3 gives the full variable domain: NAGVMQNPRHLVRRRGQEARLRCSPMKGHSHVYWYRQLPEEGLKFMVYLQKENIIDESGMPKERFSAEFPKEGPSILRIQQVVRGDSAAYFCANSSGLAGPSDTQYFGPGTRLTVL.

This chain links TRBV18 with TRBJ2-5, with a tentative D call TRBD1 (5 bases). V was trimmed by 3 bases and J by 3 bases, leaving 11 bases between them. Germline V gene data show CDR1 as KGHSH and CDR2 as LQKENI. This CDR3 contains 14 residues. The CDR3 here is CASSPDKYEETQYF. The CDR3 bases are TGTGCCAGCTCACCGGACAAATACGAAGAGACCCAGTACTTC.

The chain uses TRBV27 and TRBJ1-1; D call uncertain. Germline CDR1 and CDR2: MNHEY and SMNVEV (reference sequence). The V gene lost 2 bases and the J gene lost 4 bases, with 17 bases spanning the gap. This CDR3 spans 16 amino acids. CDR3 coding DNA: TGTGCCAGCAGTTTACGGCCAGGACCCCGGGGCACTGAAGCTTTCTTT. Protein product: CASSLRPGPRGTEAFF.

This clone showed up just a few times. The chain uses TRBV6-1 and TRBJ1-5; a weak D match, TRBD1 (5 bases). The germline CDR1 and CDR2 sequences are MNHNS and SASEGT. CDR3 length equals 14 residues. The V end was cut by 3 bases, the J end by 4 bases, with 10 bases between. CDR3 coding DNA: TGTGCCAGCAGTGAGAGCAGGGCTAATCAGCCCCAGCATTTT. It yields the protein CASSESRANQPQHF.

The chain couples TRBV19 to TRBJ2-7; D uncertain. CDR3 size: 13 residues. Deletions cut 4 bases from V and 2 bases from J, with 9 bases between. CDR1 and CDR2 (germline): LNHDA, SQIVND (reference sequence). The CDR3 bases are TGTGCCAGTAGTACTCCTAAAGCCTACGAGCAGTACTTC. Protein sequence: CASSTPKAYEQYF.

This clone has a single count. Germline is not matched at one junction end, which may reflect a read error. The V call is TRBV27, the J call TRBJ2-1; 8 bases line up with TRBD2. The CDR3 is made up of 15 amino acids. CDR1 is MNHEY and CDR2 is SMNVEV in the germline V gene (reference sequence). DNA for the CDR3: TGTGCCAGCAGGCGGCCGGGACTAGGGATCGATGAACAGTTCTTC. Translation gives CASRRPGLGIDEQFF.

The genes are TRBV19 and TRBJ2-7; TRBD2 matches 7 bases. The CDR3 runs 18 residues. Germline-derived CDR1 and CDR2 are LNHDA and SQIVND (reference sequence). V trimming: 1 base; J trimming: 4 bases; junction bases outside the gene matches: 16. CDR3 region: CASSIVASRASGLYEQYF. The CDR3 nucleotides read TGTGCCAGTAGTATAGTAGCGTCGAGGGCTAGCGGCTTATACGAGCAGTACTTC.